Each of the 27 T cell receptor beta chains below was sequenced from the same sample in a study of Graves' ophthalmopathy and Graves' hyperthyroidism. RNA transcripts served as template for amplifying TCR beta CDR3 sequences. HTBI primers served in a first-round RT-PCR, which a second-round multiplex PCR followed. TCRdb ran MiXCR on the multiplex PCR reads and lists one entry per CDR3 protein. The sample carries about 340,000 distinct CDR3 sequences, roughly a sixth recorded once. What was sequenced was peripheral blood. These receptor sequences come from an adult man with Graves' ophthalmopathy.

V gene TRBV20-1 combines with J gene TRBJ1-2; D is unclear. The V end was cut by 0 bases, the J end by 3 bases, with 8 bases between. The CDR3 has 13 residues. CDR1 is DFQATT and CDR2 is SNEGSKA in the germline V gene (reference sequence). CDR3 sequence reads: CSAREGADYGYTF. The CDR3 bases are TGCAGTGCTAGAGAGGGAGCAGACTATGGCTACACCTTC.

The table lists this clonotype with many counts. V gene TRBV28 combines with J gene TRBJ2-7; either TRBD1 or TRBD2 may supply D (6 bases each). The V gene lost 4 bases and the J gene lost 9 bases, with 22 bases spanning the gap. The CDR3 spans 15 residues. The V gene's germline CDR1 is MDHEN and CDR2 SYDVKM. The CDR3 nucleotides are TGTGCCAGCAGTTCGCGGGACAAGAGTTACGCGTCGCAGTACTTC. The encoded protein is CASSSRDKSYASQYF.

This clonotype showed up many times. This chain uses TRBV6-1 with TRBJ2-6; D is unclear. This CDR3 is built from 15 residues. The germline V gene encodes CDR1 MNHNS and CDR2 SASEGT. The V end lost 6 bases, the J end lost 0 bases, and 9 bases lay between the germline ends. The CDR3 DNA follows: TGTGCCAGCAGGGAGAGAAGCTCTGGGGCCAACGTCCTGACTTTC. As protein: CASRERSSGANVLTF.

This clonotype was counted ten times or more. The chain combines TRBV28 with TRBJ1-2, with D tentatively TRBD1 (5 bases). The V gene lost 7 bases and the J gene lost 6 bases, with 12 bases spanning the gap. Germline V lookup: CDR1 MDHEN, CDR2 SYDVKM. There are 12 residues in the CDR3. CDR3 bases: TGTGCCAGCACCTATTGGGGGGATGGCTACACCTTC. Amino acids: CASTYWGDGYTF.

For the CDR3, the DNA is TGTGCCTGGAGCCCCCACAGAAACTCTGGAAACACCATATATTTT. This codes for CAWSPHRNSGNTIYF. The rearrangement links TRBV30 to TRBJ1-3, with D hard to call. The CDR3 totals 15 residues. CDR1 is GTSNPN and CDR2 is SVGIG in the germline V gene (reference sequence). The ends were cut back, 3 bases at V and 0 bases at J, with 12 bases in the middle.

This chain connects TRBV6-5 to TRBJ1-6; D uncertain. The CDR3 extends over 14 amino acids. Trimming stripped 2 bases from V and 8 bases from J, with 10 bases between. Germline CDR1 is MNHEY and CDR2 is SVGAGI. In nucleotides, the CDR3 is TGTGCCAGCAGTTACCTTCGGGTCGATTCACCCCTCCACTTT. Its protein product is CASSYLRVDSPLHF.

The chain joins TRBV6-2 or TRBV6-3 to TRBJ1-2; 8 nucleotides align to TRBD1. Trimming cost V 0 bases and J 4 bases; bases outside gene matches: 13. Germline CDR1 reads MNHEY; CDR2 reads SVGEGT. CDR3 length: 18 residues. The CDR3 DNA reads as TGTGCCAGCAGTTACTCGGCTGTACGGACAGGGACTGGCTATGGCTACACCTTC. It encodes CASSYSAVRTGTGYGYTF.

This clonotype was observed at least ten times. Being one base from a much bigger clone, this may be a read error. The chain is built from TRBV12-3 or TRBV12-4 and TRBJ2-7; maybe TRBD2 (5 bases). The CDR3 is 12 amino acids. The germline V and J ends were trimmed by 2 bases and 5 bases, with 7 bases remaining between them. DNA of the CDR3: TGTGCCAGCAGTTTATGGGGAGACGAGCAGTACTTC. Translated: CASSLWGDEQYF.

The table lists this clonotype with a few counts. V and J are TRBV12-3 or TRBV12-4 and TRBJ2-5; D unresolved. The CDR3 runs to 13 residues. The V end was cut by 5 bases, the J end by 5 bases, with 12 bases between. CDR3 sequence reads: CASSPSSFETQYF. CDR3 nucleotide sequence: TGTGCCAGCAGTCCCTCATCTTTCGAGACCCAGTACTTC.

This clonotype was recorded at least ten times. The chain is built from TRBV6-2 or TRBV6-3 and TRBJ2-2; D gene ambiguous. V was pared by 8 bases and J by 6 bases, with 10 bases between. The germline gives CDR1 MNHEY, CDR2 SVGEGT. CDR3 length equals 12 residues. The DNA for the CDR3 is TGTGCCAGCCGGTCCCGGGCCGGGGAGCTGTTTTTT. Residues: CASRSRAGELFF.

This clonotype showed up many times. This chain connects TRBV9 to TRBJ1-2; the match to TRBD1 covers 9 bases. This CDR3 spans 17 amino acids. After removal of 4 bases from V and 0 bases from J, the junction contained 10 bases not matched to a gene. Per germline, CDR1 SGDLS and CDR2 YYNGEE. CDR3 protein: CASSLTGTGKANYGYTF. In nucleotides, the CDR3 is TGTGCCAGCAGCTTAACCGGGACAGGGAAAGCTAACTATGGCTACACCTTC.

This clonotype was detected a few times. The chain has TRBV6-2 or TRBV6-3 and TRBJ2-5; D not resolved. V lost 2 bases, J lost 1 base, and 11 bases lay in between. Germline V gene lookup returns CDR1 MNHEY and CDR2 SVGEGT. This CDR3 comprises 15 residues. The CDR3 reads CASSYRWGSQETQYF. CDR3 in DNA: TGTGCCAGCAGTTACAGGTGGGGAAGCCAAGAGACCCAGTACTTC.

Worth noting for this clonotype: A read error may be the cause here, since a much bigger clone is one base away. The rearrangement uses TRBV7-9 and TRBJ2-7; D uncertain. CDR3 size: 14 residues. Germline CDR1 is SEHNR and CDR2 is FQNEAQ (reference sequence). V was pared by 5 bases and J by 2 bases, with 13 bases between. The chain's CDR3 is CASSTRVIPYEQYF. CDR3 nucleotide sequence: TGTGCCAGCAGCACCCGGGTCATACCCTACGAGCAGTACTTC.

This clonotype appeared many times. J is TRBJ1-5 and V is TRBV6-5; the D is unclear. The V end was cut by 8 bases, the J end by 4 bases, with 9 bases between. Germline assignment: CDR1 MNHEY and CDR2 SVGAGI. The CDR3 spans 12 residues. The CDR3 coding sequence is TGTGCCAGCGGGAGGGAGAATCAGCCCCAGCATTTT. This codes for CASGRENQPQHF.

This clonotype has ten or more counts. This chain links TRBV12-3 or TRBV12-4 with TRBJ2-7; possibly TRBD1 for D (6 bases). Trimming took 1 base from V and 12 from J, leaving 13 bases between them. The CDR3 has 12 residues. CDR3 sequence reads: CASSLGQGPLYF. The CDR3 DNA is TGTGCCAGCAGTTTAGGTCAGGGGCCGCTGTACTTC.

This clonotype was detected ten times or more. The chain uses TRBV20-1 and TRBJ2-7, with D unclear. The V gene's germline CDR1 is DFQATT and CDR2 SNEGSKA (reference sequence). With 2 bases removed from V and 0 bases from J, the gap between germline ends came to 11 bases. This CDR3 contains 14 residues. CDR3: CSARHLRASYEQYF. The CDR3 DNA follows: TGCAGTGCTAGACACTTACGGGCCTCCTACGAGCAGTACTTC.

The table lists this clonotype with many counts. The CDR3 DNA reads as TGCAGTGCTAGAGATTTCCGGAGCCGACTAGCGGGAGGAAACTACGAGCAGTACTTC. Translated, it gives CSARDFRSRLAGGNYEQYF. The chain joins TRBV20-1 to TRBJ2-7, with 13 nucleotides matching TRBD2. Trimming cost V 0 bases and J 3 bases; bases outside gene matches: 14. Per the germline V gene, CDR1 is DFQATT and CDR2 is SNEGSKA (reference sequence). The CDR3 runs to 19 residues.

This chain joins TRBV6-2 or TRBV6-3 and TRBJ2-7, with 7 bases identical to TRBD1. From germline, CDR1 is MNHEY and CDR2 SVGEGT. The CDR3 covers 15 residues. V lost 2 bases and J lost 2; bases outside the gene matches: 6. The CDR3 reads CASSYTPTGAYEQYF. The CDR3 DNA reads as TGTGCCAGCAGTTACACCCCAACAGGGGCCTACGAGCAGTACTTC.

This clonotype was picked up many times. CDR3 DNA: TGTGCCAGCAGCCGAGCTTACAGGGGGCGAGCCGGGGAGCTGTTTTTT. As protein: CASSRAYRGRAGELFF. The gene calls are TRBV6-1 and TRBJ2-2; 9 nucleotides align to TRBD1. The germline CDR1 and CDR2 sequences are MNHNS and SASEGT. V was pared by 6 bases and J by 6 bases, with 11 bases of the junction left unmatched. The CDR3 is 16 residues long.

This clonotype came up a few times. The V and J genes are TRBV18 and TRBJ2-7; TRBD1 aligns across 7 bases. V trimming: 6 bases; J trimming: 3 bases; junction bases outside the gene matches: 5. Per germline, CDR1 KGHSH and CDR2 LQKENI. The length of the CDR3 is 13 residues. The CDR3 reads CASSMTGIYEQYF. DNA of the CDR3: TGTGCCAGCTCTATGACAGGGATCTACGAGCAGTACTTC.

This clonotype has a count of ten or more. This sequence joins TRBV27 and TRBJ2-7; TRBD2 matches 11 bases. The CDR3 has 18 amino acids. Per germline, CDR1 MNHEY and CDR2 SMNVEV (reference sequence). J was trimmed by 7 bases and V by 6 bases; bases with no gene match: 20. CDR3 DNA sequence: TGTGCCAGCAGCCATGTTGGGCTAGCGGGAGGACCGGCAGGGGAGCAGTACTTC. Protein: CASSHVGLAGGPAGEQYF.

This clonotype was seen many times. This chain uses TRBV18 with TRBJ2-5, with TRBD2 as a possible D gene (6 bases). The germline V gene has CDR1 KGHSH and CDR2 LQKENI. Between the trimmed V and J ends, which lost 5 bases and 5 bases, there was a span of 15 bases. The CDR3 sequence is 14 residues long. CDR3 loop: CASSSTSPTETQYF. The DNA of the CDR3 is TGTGCCAGCTCATCGACTAGTCCGACTGAGACCCAGTACTTC. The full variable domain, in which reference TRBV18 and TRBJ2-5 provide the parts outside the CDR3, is NAGVMQNPRHLVRRRGQEARLRCSPMKGHSHVYWYRQLPEEGLKFMVYLQKENIIDESGMPKERFSAEFPKEGPSILRIQQVVRGDSAAYFCASSSTSPTETQYFGPGTRLLVL.

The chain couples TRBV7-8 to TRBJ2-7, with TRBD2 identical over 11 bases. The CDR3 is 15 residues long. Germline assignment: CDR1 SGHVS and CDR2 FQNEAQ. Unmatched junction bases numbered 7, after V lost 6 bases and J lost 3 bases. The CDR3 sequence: CASRLTSGGRYEQYF. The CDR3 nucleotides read TGTGCCAGCAGACTTACTAGCGGGGGCCGCTACGAGCAGTACTTC.

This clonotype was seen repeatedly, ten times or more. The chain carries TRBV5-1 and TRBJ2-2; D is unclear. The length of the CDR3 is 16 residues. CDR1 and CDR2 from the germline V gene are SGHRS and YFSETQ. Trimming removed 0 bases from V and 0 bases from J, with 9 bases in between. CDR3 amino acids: CASSLDPTPNTGELFF. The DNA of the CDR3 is TGCGCCAGCAGCTTGGACCCGACTCCGAACACCGGGGAGCTGTTTTTT.

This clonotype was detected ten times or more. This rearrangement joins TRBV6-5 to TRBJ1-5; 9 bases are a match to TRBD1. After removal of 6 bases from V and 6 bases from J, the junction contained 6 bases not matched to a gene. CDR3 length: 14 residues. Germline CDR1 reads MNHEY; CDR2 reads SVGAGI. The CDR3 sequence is CASRGTGLGQPQHF. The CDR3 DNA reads TGTGCCAGCAGAGGGACAGGGTTGGGTCAGCCCCAGCATTTT.

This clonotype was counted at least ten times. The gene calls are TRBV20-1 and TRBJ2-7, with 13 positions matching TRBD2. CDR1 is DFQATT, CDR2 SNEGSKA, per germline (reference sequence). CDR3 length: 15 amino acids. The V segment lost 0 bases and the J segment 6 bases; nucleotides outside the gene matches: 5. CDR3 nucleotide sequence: TGCAGTGCTAGAGACCCGGGACTAGCGGGATCCGAGCAGTACTTC. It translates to CSARDPGLAGSEQYF.

This chain's CDR3 is CASSVRGAFEQYF. The CDR3 coding sequence is TGTGCCAGCAGTGTAAGGGGGGCCTTCGAGCAGTACTTC. V and J are TRBV6-1 and TRBJ2-7; D tentatively fits TRBD1 or TRBD2 (6 bases each). The germline V gene has CDR1 MNHNS and CDR2 SASEGT. Trimming left V 4 bases short and J 6 bases short, with 13 bases between. The CDR3 has 13 residues.